Sequencing of this T cell receptor beta chain was carried out in a study of T cells in Graves' hyperthyroidism and ophthalmopathy. Across the whole study: Peripheral blood was taken when the disease was first diagnosed, before any treatment began.

This clonotype occurred many times. Its antigen is still unknown. The TCR beta CDR3 regions underwent amplification using RNA transcripts as the source. HTBI primers were employed in a first-round RT-PCR of the TCR CDR3. TCRdb re-called the multiplex PCR reads through MiXCR, storing one row per CDR3 protein. The sample includes about 380,000 distinct CDR3 sequences, roughly 20% of them seen just once. The diagnostic basis comprised clinical symptoms, serum thyroxine and TRAb, thyroid ultrasound and orbital computed tomography. From more than 9.5 ml of fresh peripheral blood, PBMCs were isolated. Regarding the study as a whole: Model-based prediction identified ophthalmopathy a median around seven months prior to its onset.

The V and J ends lost 3 bases and 6 bases respectively, with 8 bases between them. The CDR3 totals 13 residues. The receptor was derived from a man between 18 and 35 years old with Graves' ophthalmopathy. The specimen sequenced was blood. The chain carries TRBV12-3 or TRBV12-4 and TRBJ2-2; no clear D gene. The CDR3, as DNA: TGTGCCAGCAGTTTCCAGTTCCCCGGGGAGCTGTTTTTT. Its protein product is CASSFQFPGELFF.